The entry below gives a single TCR beta chain sequence along with its context. This sample's time point: cycle 4 day 1 (C4D1), after more than five weeks of nivolumab. Each patient experienced a relapse that followed autologous stem cell transplantation, and brentuximab vedotin exposure varied. This sample stems from a study of PD-1 blockade in classical Hodgkin lymphoma. Sequenced by immunoSEQ multiplex PCR; TCRdb stores in-frame clones only, minus some. Seen here are roughly 20,000 clones, about 77% observed once, and the top ten hold around 20%. This specimen consisted of peripheral blood mononuclear cells (PBMCs), obtained before the fourth cycle of nivolumab. The receptor comes from a human donor with classical Hodgkin lymphoma.

Here the CDR3 reads CAWSRAFF. CDR3 sequence (DNA): TGTGCCTGGAGTCGTGCTTTCTTT. The rearrangement links TRBV30 to TRBJ1-1; D is ambiguous. Between the trimmed V and J ends, which lost 2 bases and 11 bases, there was a span of 3 bases. Germline CDR1 reads GTSNPN; CDR2 reads SVGIG (reference sequence). The CDR3 runs 8 residues.